These 25 T cell receptor beta chains were all obtained from the same sample, sequenced in a study of CD8 T cells in ankylosing spondylitis (dated by TCRdb to 2017 to 2019). Libraries were constructed by 5' RACE. The data were produced on an Illumina HiSeq 2500. The public reads were quality trimmed at Q25 with fastp and then assembled into clones with MiXCR by TCRdb, keeping productive beta chains. Merged by CDR3 protein, the rows form single entries marked with the most common genes and DNA. The sample table holds some 140,000 distinct CDR3 sequences, of which approximately 7.3% were seen once. The ten largest clonotypes hold around an eighth of the sample. Sequencing input: blood, either unsorted or a sorted T cell fraction (not recorded which). The receptor set was obtained from a female donor with ankylosing spondylitis or in good health (not recorded which).

For this clonotype: A read error may be the cause here, since a much bigger clone is one base away. The rearrangement uses TRBV5-6 and TRBJ1-1; D call uncertain. There are 14 residues in the CDR3. Germline CDR1 and CDR2: SGHDT and YYEEEE. Trimming shortened V by 2 bases and J by 1 base, and 9 bases separated the two germline ends. For the CDR3, the DNA is TGTGCCAGCAGCTTCGCACAGACGAACACTGAAGCTTTCTTT. Protein product: CASSFAQTNTEAFF.

There are many counts of this clonotype. The V and J genes are TRBV6-1 and TRBJ1-2; possibly TRBD1 for D (5 bases). The CDR3 extends over 14 amino acids. CDR1 is MNHNS, CDR2 SASEGT, per germline. Trimming shortened V by 6 bases and J by 4 bases, and 15 bases separated the two germline ends. CDR3 sequence reads: CASSRGTQTYGYTF. Here the CDR3 DNA reads TGTGCCAGCAGCCGCGGGACCCAGACCTATGGCTACACCTTC.

At least ten counts were recorded for this clonotype. V usage is TRBV10-3 and J usage is TRBJ1-2; maybe TRBD1 (6 bases). The CDR3 contains 13 residues. V was pared by 2 bases and J by 2 bases, with 6 bases between. Germline V CDR1 and CDR2: ENHRY, SYGVKD. The CDR3 region has the DNA TGTGCCATCAGTGAGCAGGGGAACTATGGCTACACCTTC. This sequence encodes CAISEQGNYGYTF.

This clonotype was counted at least ten times. The V and J genes are TRBV12-3 or TRBV12-4 and TRBJ1-1; TRBD1 is a possible D gene (5 bases). Trimming pared 5 bases from V and 10 bases from J, leaving 17 bases between. The CDR3 spans 13 residues. In DNA, the CDR3 is TGTGCCAGCAGTCCGGGGACCGCTATGGGAGCTTTCTTT. Residues: CASSPGTAMGAFF.

This clonotype was counted only a few times. V gene TRBV7-9 combines with J gene TRBJ1-6; weak D call: TRBD1 (6 bases). This CDR3 is built from 16 residues. The V end lost 6 bases, the J end lost 0 bases, and 12 bases lay between the germline ends. Germline V gene data show CDR1 as SEHNR and CDR2 as FQNEAQ (reference sequence). CDR3 bases: TGTGCCAGCAGTGGTGGAGGGGGCTCCTATAATTCACCCCTCCACTTT. As protein: CASSGGGGSYNSPLHF.

This clonotype appeared a few times. The rearrangement uses TRBV12-3 or TRBV12-4 and TRBJ2-1; D possibly matches TRBD1 or TRBD2 (5 bases each). This CDR3 spans 15 amino acids. V was pared by 3 bases and J by 4 bases, with 13 bases between. The CDR3 loop is CASSLPRDLYNEQFF. CDR3 DNA: TGTGCCAGCAGTTTGCCTAGGGACCTATACAATGAGCAGTTCTTC.

In its sample, this clonotype was seen many times. In DNA form, the CDR3 reads TGTGCCAGCAGCTTATCGGTAGAGACCCAGTACTTC. Amino acid sequence: CASSLSVETQYF. V and J are TRBV7-9 and TRBJ2-5; D call uncertain. The CDR3 length is 12 residues. V was pared by 2 bases and J by 4 bases, with 5 bases between. Per the germline V gene, CDR1 is SEHNR and CDR2 is FQNEAQ (reference sequence).

This clonotype has a count of ten or more. The rearrangement links TRBV12-3 or TRBV12-4 to TRBJ1-6, with 11 bases identical to TRBD1. Trimming cost V 5 bases and J 9 bases; bases outside gene matches: 6. CDR3 length: 15 amino acids. This CDR3 reads CASSTRTGGASPLHF. The CDR3 DNA sequence: TGTGCCAGCAGTACCAGGACAGGGGGCGCTTCACCCCTCCACTTT.

This clonotype was detected ten times or more. This chain uses TRBV29-1 with TRBJ2-3; no definite D call. CDR3 length: 14 residues. Looked up from germline, CDR1 is SQVTM and CDR2 is ANQGSEA. V lost 6 bases to trimming and J lost 0 bases, with 13 bases between them. Written as DNA, the CDR3 is TGCAGCGTCCTGGTAGCCGGCAGCACAGATACGCAGTATTTT. Protein: CSVLVAGSTDTQYF.

This clonotype was recorded many times. This rearrangement joins TRBV6-1 to TRBJ1-2; D is undetermined. Between the trimmed V and J ends, which lost 6 bases and 2 bases, there was a span of 16 bases. The CDR3 loop spans 15 amino acids. Per the germline V gene, CDR1 is MNHNS and CDR2 is SASEGT. CDR3 in DNA: TGTGCCAGCAGCGAACCGGGCCTATGGAACTATGGCTACACCTTC. It yields the protein CASSEPGLWNYGYTF.

This clonotype was counted at least ten times. The V gene is TRBV4-1, the J gene TRBJ1-1, with TRBD1 matching 11 bases. The CDR3 totals 17 residues. The V gene end was trimmed by 0 bases and the J gene end by 0 bases; junction bases not matched to a gene: 3. CDR1 MGHRA and CDR2 YSYEKL come from the germline V gene. CDR3 sequence: CASSQDRDRGMNTEAFF. The CDR3 region has the DNA TGCGCCAGCAGCCAAGATCGGGACAGGGGGATGAACACTGAAGCTTTCTTT.

This clonotype came up many times. The genes are TRBV12-3 or TRBV12-4 and TRBJ2-3, with a tentative D call TRBD1 (6 bases). The CDR3 has 14 residues. V was trimmed by 3 bases and J by 1 base, leaving 8 bases between them. CDR3 amino acids: CASSLDSGTDTQYF. The CDR3 region has the DNA TGTGCCAGCAGTTTGGACAGCGGCACAGATACGCAGTATTTT.

As for this clonotype: A much larger clone lies a single base off, so this may be a read error. This chain connects TRBV4-3 to TRBJ2-2, with 9 bases identical to TRBD2. Germline assignment: CDR1 LGHNA and CDR2 YSLEER. This CDR3 is built from 16 residues. The CDR3 DNA follows: TGCACCAGCAGCCAAGATGGGCTAGCGGGGAGCGGGGAGCTGTTTTTT. It translates to CTSSQDGLAGSGELFF.

This clonotype came up many times. A read error may produce the germline difference seen at one junction end. The chain has TRBV5-1 and TRBJ1-2, with 7 positions matching TRBD1. The CDR3 extends over 15 amino acids. Germline V lookup: CDR1 SGHRS, CDR2 YFSETQ. The chain's CDR3 is CASRLGQLTNYGYTF. The CDR3 DNA reads TGCGCCAGCAGGTTGGGACAGCTTACTAACTATGGCTACACCTTC.

This clonotype appeared many times. The rearrangement joins TRBV6-1 to TRBJ2-7; perhaps TRBD1 as D (6 bases). This CDR3 region has 15 residues. Germline values: CDR1 MNHNS, CDR2 SASEGT. Trimming pared 4 bases from V and 0 bases from J, leaving 13 bases between. DNA of the CDR3: TGTGCCAGCAGTGGTAGGACAGCTAGCTCCTACGAGCAGTACTTC. Encoded protein: CASSGRTASSYEQYF.

This clonotype was detected ten times or more. Written as DNA, the CDR3 is TGTGCCAGCAGCTTTTTAGCGGGGGCGACCTACAATGAGCAGTTCTTC. Its protein product is CASSFLAGATYNEQFF. The chain has TRBV7-3 and TRBJ2-1, with 9 bases identical to TRBD2. Losses at the gene ends were 3 bases for V and 2 bases for J; bases not matched to a gene: 5. Germline V gene lookup returns CDR1 SGHTA and CDR2 FQGTGA. The CDR3 runs to 16 residues.

This clonotype appeared many times. The J gene is TRBJ1-3, the V gene TRBV14, with D unresolved. The CDR3 runs to 15 residues. Trimming took 1 base from V and 0 from J, leaving 7 bases between them. The germline V gene encodes CDR1 SGHDN and CDR2 FVKESK. This CDR3 is CASSQGATSGNTIYF. The CDR3 nucleotides are TGTGCCAGCAGCCAAGGGGCAACCTCTGGAAACACCATATATTTT.

This clonotype was observed many times. The chain uses TRBV5-1 and TRBJ1-6; D call uncertain. CDR3 length equals 12 residues. From germline, CDR1 is SGHRS and CDR2 YFSETQ. Trimming took off 5 bases at V and 5 bases at J, with 5 bases between the two ends. Here the CDR3 DNA reads TGCGCCAGCAGAGTCAATAATTCACCCCTCCACTTT. Its translation: CASRVNNSPLHF.

There are many counts of this clonotype. The V call is TRBV20-1, the J call TRBJ2-3, with 7 bases that match TRBD2. Germline values: CDR1 DFQATT, CDR2 SNEGSKA (reference sequence). The CDR3 runs to 16 residues. V gave up 1 base and J gave up 1 base; unmatched junction bases: 8. This CDR3 is CSARGVSGFGTDTQYF. The DNA for the CDR3 is TGCAGTGCTAGAGGGGTTAGCGGGTTCGGCACAGATACGCAGTATTTT.

This clonotype was counted at least ten times. The V and J genes are TRBV7-9 and TRBJ2-1; 9 nucleotides align to TRBD1. Unmatched junction bases numbered 6, after V lost 6 bases and J lost 0 bases. The CDR3 is made up of 16 amino acids. Germline CDR1 is SEHNR and CDR2 is FQNEAQ (reference sequence). The CDR3 DNA follows: TGTGCCAGCAGGATTGGACAGGGGTCCTCCTACAATGAGCAGTTCTTC. Protein: CASRIGQGSSYNEQFF.

V and J are TRBV10-2 and TRBJ1-1; D remains ambiguous. CDR3 size: 12 residues. The germline CDR1 and CDR2 sequences are WSHSY and SAAADI. Trimming cost V 4 bases and J 6 bases, with 9 bases left between them. CDR3 sequence: CASSGATAEAFF. The CDR3, as DNA: TGCGCCAGCAGTGGGGCCACGGCTGAAGCTTTCTTT.

This clonotype was seen at least ten times. V is TRBV10-3 and J is TRBJ1-1, with 8 nucleotides matching TRBD1. The V gene's germline CDR1 is ENHRY and CDR2 SYGVKD. J was trimmed by 2 bases and V by 4 bases; bases with no gene match: 3. This CDR3 region has 14 residues. CDR3 protein: CAISVTGANTEAFF. The CDR3 region has the DNA TGTGCCATCAGTGTGACAGGGGCCAACACTGAAGCTTTCTTT.

This clonotype was detected many times. The chain employs TRBV6-1 and TRBJ1-2; TRBD1 is a possible D gene (5 bases). Germline lookup yields CDR1 MNHNS and CDR2 SASEGT. The CDR3 is made up of 15 amino acids. Trimming took off 10 bases at V and 4 bases at J, with 22 bases between the two ends. DNA of the CDR3: TGTGCCACCCGGGATCGGCAGGGTGGGACCTATGGCTACACCTTC. This gives the protein CATRDRQGGTYGYTF.

CDR3 sequence (DNA): TGTGCCAGCAGCTTAAGAGACACGAGATCACCCCTCCACTTT. Protein: CASSLRDTRSPLHF. The chain couples TRBV11-2 to TRBJ1-6; no clear D gene. The CDR3 length is 14 residues. Trimming took 2 bases from V and 10 from J, leaving 12 bases between them. Germline values: CDR1 SGHAT, CDR2 FQNNGV.

This clonotype appeared a few times. The V and J genes are TRBV5-1 and TRBJ1-2; no reliable D call. CDR3 length: 20 amino acids. V shed 2 bases and J shed 2 bases, with 28 bases lying between them. Germline CDR1 is SGHRS and CDR2 is YFSETQ. CDR3 coding DNA: TGCGCCAGCAGCTTCGGGCTCCTAATGGCAGACTCTCCTAAAAACTATGGCTACACCTTC. Protein: CASSFGLLMADSPKNYGYTF.